The present TCR beta chain was sequenced within a study of blood T cell repertoires in COVID-19. Study in general: Samples representing acute and convalescent COVID-19 were sourced from the United States, Italy and Spain.

Participants were aged about 18 to 100 years from roughly 26 US areas. Participants' own reports of clinical history determined their cohort assignment. Method: immunoSEQ multiplex PCR; TCRdb's copy keeps in-frame clones and lacks some. The sample holds roughly 160,000 clones, around three quarters seen once. V lost 5 bases, J lost 2 bases, and 3 bases stayed unmatched. Germline CDR1 SEHNR, CDR2 FQNEAQ (reference sequence). This CDR3 has 15 residues. This receptor was identified in a woman between 70 and 85 years old in a cohort exposed to, infected with or recovered from COVID-19 (not recorded which). Material for sequencing was PBMCs or T cells enriched from blood (not recorded which). This chain uses TRBV7-9 with TRBJ2-1, with 10 bases that match TRBD2. The CDR3 nucleotides read TGTGCCAGCAGCCAAGCGGGAGGGCCCTACAATGAGCAGTTCTTC. Residues: CASSQAGGPYNEQFF.